This TCR beta chain was recorded in a study of cytomegalovirus exposure and HLA in healthy donors. The PCR contained 60 Vbeta and 13 Jbeta primers. Measured with immunoSEQ multiplex PCR; TCRdb has only the in-frame clones, and not every one. The table has some 190,000 clones, 75% to 80% seen once; the top ten hold less than 3.5%. Germline values: CDR1 SNHLY, CDR2 FYNNEI. V gave up 0 bases and J gave up 3 bases, with 3 bases separating them. This CDR3 is built from 12 residues. Overall study findings and caveats: Cytomegalovirus status, reportedly, was diagnosed with high specificity and sensitivity by the classifier. TCR beta V segments were, for the most part, productive about 87% or about 30% of the time in an earlier analysis.

This clone was recorded only once. Its antigen is currently unknown. The source is a female donor in good health and CMV-seronegative. The rearrangement links TRBV2 to TRBJ2-7, with unresolved D. Material: PBMCs. CDR3 in DNA: TGTGCCAGCAGTGAAGCGCGCTACGAGCAGTACTTC. It is translated as CASSEARYEQYF.